These 20 T cell receptor beta chains were all obtained from the same sample, sequenced in a study of T cell repertoires in cytomegalovirus infection. Their cognate antigens are unknown. TCRdb fed the reads into MiXCR, producing one record per CDR3 protein. Seen here are fewer than 1,000,000 distinct CDR3 sequences, around 29% observed once, and the top ten hold over 12%. Sequenced here: cultured CD8+ T cells from PBMCs, sampled from culture after CMV antigen stimulation. The receptor set was obtained from a human donor in good health (CMV status not recorded). Some clones in this sample may be carry-over from other donors' samples.

The chain recombines TRBV25-1 with TRBJ1-2, with 10 positions matching TRBD1. The V gene's germline CDR1 is MGHDK and CDR2 SYGVNS. Trimming took 3 bases from V and 7 from J; bases not matched to a gene: 8. The CDR3 covers 15 residues. The CDR3 protein is CASSEGTGVLGGYTF. The CDR3, as DNA: TGTGCCAGCAGTGAGGGGACAGGGGTTTTGGGTGGCTACACCTTC.

The J gene is TRBJ2-7, the V gene TRBV14, with 9 nucleotides matching TRBD1. From germline, CDR1 is SGHDN and CDR2 FVKESK. V dropped 2 bases and J dropped 6; count of bases not matched to a gene: 5. This CDR3 has 14 residues. The DNA for the CDR3 is TGTGCCAGCAGCCAAACGGGACAGGGTCCCGAGCAGTACTTC. The encoded protein is CASSQTGQGPEQYF.

Ten or more counts support this clonotype. CDR3 region: CASSSGPGLAIYNEQFF. DNA for the CDR3: TGTGCCAGCAGCTCCGGCCCGGGACTAGCCATCTACAATGAGCAGTTCTTC. The chain uses TRBV7-2 and TRBJ2-1; TRBD2 agrees at 9 bases. In germline, CDR1 is SGHTA, CDR2 FQGNSA. This CDR3 contains 17 residues. Germline trimming cut 4 bases from V and 3 bases from J; bases unmatched to any gene: 10.

The chain joins TRBV19 to TRBJ2-1, with 7 bases that match TRBD2. The CDR3 consists of 15 residues. CDR1 and CDR2 from the germline V gene are LNHDA and SQIVND (reference sequence). Trimming removed 5 bases from V and 4 bases from J; junction bases left unmatched: 8. The CDR3 DNA reads TGTGCCAGTAGTTCAAGCGGGGCCGTTTACAATGAGCAGTTCTTC. Translating it yields CASSSSGAVYNEQFF.

V usage is TRBV27 and J usage is TRBJ1-6; 8 bases match TRBD1. The CDR3 is 14 amino acids. V shed 5 bases and J 9 bases; nucleotides not matched to a gene: 6. Germline CDR1 reads MNHEY; CDR2 reads SMNVEV (reference sequence). The CDR3 DNA follows: TGTGCCAGCAGTGACACAGGGGGGCGTTCACCCCTCCACTTT. Amino acid sequence: CASSDTGGRSPLHF.

The chain recombines TRBV24-1 with TRBJ1-5; no clear D gene. V dropped 4 bases and J dropped 0 bases, with 15 bases sitting between them. Germline V gives CDR1 KGHDR, CDR2 SFDVKD. The CDR3 contains 17 residues. The DNA of the CDR3 is TGTGCCACCAGTGACCGTCGAGGCGCCTATAGCAATCAGCCCCAGCATTTT. As protein: CATSDRRGAYSNQPQHF.

This clonotype was found a few times. This chain connects TRBV29-1 to TRBJ1-2, with 9 bases identical to TRBD1. The CDR3 totals 15 residues. V gave up 1 base and J gave up 6 bases; unmatched junction bases: 9. CDR1 is SQVTM and CDR2 is ANQGSEA in the germline V gene. In nucleotides, the CDR3 is TGCAGCGTTGAAGTTCCCCAGACAGGGGGGGATGGCTACACCTTC. Its protein is CSVEVPQTGGDGYTF.

This clonotype was seen just once. The chain employs TRBV7-9 and TRBJ2-7; 7 positions match TRBD1. Losses at the gene ends were 4 bases for V and 2 bases for J; bases not matched to a gene: 2. The CDR3 covers 13 residues. Germline assignment: CDR1 SEHNR and CDR2 FQNEAQ (reference sequence). CDR3 region: CASSSGQPYEQYV. CDR3 nucleotide sequence: TGTGCCAGCAGCTCGGGACAGCCCTACGAGCAGTACGTC.

The chain recombines TRBV27 with TRBJ1-4; 8 nucleotides align to TRBD1. CDR1 and CDR2 (germline): MNHEY, SMNVEV (reference sequence). V was pared by 5 bases and J by 8 bases, with 10 bases of the junction left unmatched. CDR3 length: 15 residues. The CDR3 nucleotides read TGTGCCAGCAGTCAAAGGGACAGGCGATCGGAAAAACTGTTTTTT. It encodes CASSQRDRRSEKLFF.

The table lists this clonotype with a few counts. The V and J genes are TRBV5-6 and TRBJ2-7; 8 bases agree with TRBD1. Germline V CDR1 and CDR2: SGHDT, YYEEEE. The CDR3 sequence is 14 residues long. V dropped 5 bases and J dropped 1; count of bases not matched to a gene: 5. CDR3 sequence: CASSSGGFSYEQYV. The CDR3 DNA is TGTGCCAGCAGTTCAGGGGGCTTTTCCTACGAGCAGTACGTC.

The chain is built from TRBV7-3 and TRBJ2-1; TRBD2 matches 10 bases. The junction had 6 bases not matched to a gene; V was cut back by 6 bases and J by 4 bases. CDR3 length: 15 residues. Germline lookup yields CDR1 SGHTA and CDR2 FQGTGA. CDR3 amino acids: CASSYGTSEYNEQFF. In nucleotides, the CDR3 is TGTGCCAGCAGTTACGGGACTAGCGAATACAATGAGCAGTTCTTC.

This chain links TRBV6-1 with TRBJ1-2; 8 bases fit TRBD1. V dropped 9 bases and J dropped 4; count of bases not matched to a gene: 10. The CDR3 is 14 amino acids. The germline V gene encodes CDR1 MNHNS and CDR2 SASEGT. Here the CDR3 DNA reads TGTGCCAGTACGGGACAGGAATTCCCCTATGGCTACACCTTC. Protein: CASTGQEFPYGYTF.

This clonotype was seen many times. The chain employs TRBV7-8 and TRBJ2-5; TRBD1 agrees at 9 bases. CDR1 is SGHVS and CDR2 is FQNEAQ in the germline V gene. CDR3 length: 15 residues. The trim removed 1 base at V and 5 bases at J, leaving 5 bases unmatched. This CDR3 is CASSLEQGAGETQYF. In DNA, the CDR3 is TGTGCCAGCAGCTTAGAACAGGGGGCCGGCGAGACCCAGTACTTC.

This clonotype was observed a handful of times. V usage is TRBV25-1 and J usage is TRBJ2-5; D might be TRBD2 (7 bases). CDR1 and CDR2 from the germline V gene are MGHDK and SYGVNS. The length of the CDR3 is 18 residues. Trimming pared 4 bases from V and 1 base from J, leaving 22 bases between. The CDR3 nucleotides are TGTGCCAGCAGTGCTGGCCTCCGAGTGGCGGGGGCCCAAGAGACCCAGTACTTC. Encoded protein: CASSAGLRVAGAQETQYF.

The V gene is TRBV4-1, the J gene TRBJ1-3, with unresolved D. Germline values: CDR1 MGHRA, CDR2 YSYEKL. V lost 1 base and J 0 bases, leaving 7 bases between the germline ends. This CDR3 region has 15 residues. The CDR3 bases are TGCGCCAGCAGCCAAGTACTATTCTCTGGAAACACCATATATTTT. Translated, it gives CASSQVLFSGNTIYF.

As DNA, the CDR3 is TGTGCCAGCAGTCCCGTGGAGGGGAGGACTGAAGCTTTCTTT. Translation gives CASSPVEGRTEAFF. This sequence joins TRBV12-3 or TRBV12-4 and TRBJ1-1, with D possibly TRBD1 on 5 matching bases. The CDR3 totals 14 residues. V was shortened by 5 bases and J by 5 bases, with 15 bases between the two germline ends.

The chain combines TRBV12-3 or TRBV12-4 with TRBJ1-2; tentatively, D is TRBD1 (6 bases). The V gene lost 1 base and the J gene lost 4 bases, with 13 bases spanning the gap. The CDR3 has 15 residues. The CDR3 is CASSLGRGRVYGYTF. CDR3 nucleotide sequence: TGTGCCAGCAGTTTAGGCCGGGGGCGGGTCTATGGCTACACCTTC.

This chain joins TRBV2 and TRBJ1-1; TRBD1 matches at 8 bases. The CDR3 sequence is 14 residues long. CDR1 SNHLY and CDR2 FYNNEI come from the germline V gene. J gave up 4 bases and V 4 bases, and 5 bases lay outside the gene matches. The CDR3 sequence is CASSGTGRATEAFF. CDR3 sequence (DNA): TGTGCCAGCAGTGGGACAGGGAGGGCCACTGAAGCTTTCTTT.

This clonotype appeared a few times. J is TRBJ1-1 and V is TRBV7-9; no reliable D call. Germline-derived CDR1 and CDR2 are SEHNR and FQNEAQ (reference sequence). Trimming removed 2 bases at V and 1 base at J, with 17 bases between. The CDR3 loop spans 17 amino acids. The CDR3 protein is CASSLFGPTSGNTEAFF. The CDR3 coding sequence is TGTGCCAGCAGCTTATTCGGCCCGACTTCGGGGAACACTGAAGCTTTCTTT.

In this sample, this clonotype turned up a few times. This rearrangement joins TRBV7-8 to TRBJ2-7, with D perhaps matching TRBD2 (6 bases). This CDR3 has 16 residues. From germline, CDR1 is SGHVS and CDR2 FQNEAQ. V lost 5 bases, J lost 0 bases, and 17 bases lay in between. The CDR3 DNA follows: TGTGCCAGCAGCCTTAGAGGGGACTCTCTCTCCTACGAGCAGTACTTC. This encodes CASSLRGDSLSYEQYF.